This T cell receptor (beta chain) was observed in a study of T cell repertoires in cytomegalovirus infection. The wider study: In public TCR beta signatures, there were indications of both CMV infection and matching HLA type.

TCRdb fed the reads into MiXCR, producing one record per CDR3 protein. This table has 290,000 or so distinct CDR3 sequences, about 9.1% appearing once. Regarding the study as a whole: HLA-C-restricted CMV-specific TCR beta clonotypes were dominant in the ex vivo response. Cumulative public TCR beta family frequency identified carriers of CMV plus the relevant HLA.

Losses at the gene ends were 6 bases for V and 5 bases for J; bases not matched to a gene: 1. There are 13 residues in the CDR3. The germline V gene has CDR1 MNHEY and CDR2 SVGEGT. Only a few counts were recorded for this clonotype. No antigen is known for it. The rearrangement links TRBV6-2 or TRBV6-3 to TRBJ2-3; 11 bases map to TRBD2. The clonotype was recovered from a human donor in good health (CMV status not recorded). Some clones in this sample may be carry-over from other donors' samples. Sample: PBMCs. In DNA, the CDR3 is TGTGCCAGCAGACTAGCGGGGGAAGATACGCAGTATTTT. Encoded protein: CASRLAGEDTQYF.